These 9 T cell receptor beta chains originate from one sample sequenced in a study of shared clonotypes between healthy human individuals. The method was immunoSEQ multiplex PCR; TCRdb's version includes in-frame clones alone and lacks a portion of them. The sample has around 2.1 million clones, approximately 96% seen once; the top ten hold around 0.13%. The sample taken for sequencing was naive CD4+ T cells sorted from blood. Described subset: CD45RA+ positively selected. All receptors come from a man aged 18 to 35 in good health.

J is TRBJ2-7 and V is TRBV28; D is undetermined. In germline, CDR1 is MDHEN, CDR2 SYDVKM. The V and J ends lost 4 bases and 2 bases respectively, with 18 bases between them. The CDR3 spans 16 residues. CDR3 amino acids: CASSSASPGWTYEQYF. In nucleotides, the CDR3 is TGTGCCAGCAGTTCCGCCAGTCCAGGCTGGACCTACGAGCAGTACTTC.

The chain is built from TRBV9 and TRBJ2-3; D is unresolved. Germline V gene lookup returns CDR1 SGDLS and CDR2 YYNGEE. V lost 0 bases and J lost 5, with 13 bases in between. CDR3 length equals 15 residues. The CDR3 loop reads CASSVAPTIGDTQYF. The CDR3 region has the DNA TGTGCCAGCAGCGTAGCTCCTACCATAGGAGATACGCAGTATTTT.

The chain links TRBV6-5 to TRBJ1-2; maybe TRBD1 (5 bases). This CDR3 contains 13 residues. Germline assignment: CDR1 MNHEY and CDR2 SVGAGI. V lost 5 bases and J 5 bases, leaving 12 bases between the germline ends. The DNA of the CDR3 is TGTGCCAGCAGTCCCTTGGGGGTGTATGGCTACACCTTC. It codes for CASSPLGVYGYTF.

The chain combines TRBV7-8 with TRBJ2-7; 8 bases are shared with TRBD1. Germline V CDR1 and CDR2: SGHVS, FQNEAQ. The CDR3 consists of 15 residues. V trimming: 1 base; J trimming: 5 bases; junction bases outside the gene matches: 7. CDR3: CASSLERDRLHEQYF. The CDR3 nucleotides read TGTGCCAGCAGCTTAGAAAGGGACAGGCTGCACGAGCAGTACTTC.

The chain carries TRBV4-1 and TRBJ1-3; D is undetermined. This CDR3 is 17 amino acids long. The V end lost 0 bases, the J end lost 3 bases, and 15 bases lay between the germline ends. From germline, CDR1 is MGHRA and CDR2 YSYEKL. The CDR3 coding sequence is TGCGCCAGCAGCCAAGATCCGGCGCCGGACCGTGGAAACACCATATATTTT. This gives the protein CASSQDPAPDRGNTIYF.

The chain couples TRBV19 to TRBJ2-5, with 9 bases that match TRBD1. The J segment lost 2 bases and the V segment lost 4 bases, leaving 11 bases of the junction unmatched. The CDR3 runs to 17 residues. The germline CDR1 and CDR2 sequences are LNHDA and SQIVND (reference sequence). The CDR3 bases are TGTGCCAGTAGTAATCCCTCCGGGACAGGGTTTCAAGAGACCCAGTACTTC. Residues: CASSNPSGTGFQETQYF.

The chain joins TRBV27 to TRBJ1-1, with TRBD1 matching over 8 bases. Germline assignment: CDR1 MNHEY and CDR2 SMNVEV (reference sequence). The CDR3 is 15 residues long. The trim removed 4 bases at V and 4 bases at J, leaving 8 bases unmatched. This CDR3 reads CASSWIPGGGTEAFF. The CDR3 nucleotides read TGTGCCAGCAGTTGGATCCCAGGGGGCGGCACTGAAGCTTTCTTT.

The chain recombines TRBV9 with TRBJ1-6; 9 positions agree with TRBD1. After removal of 4 bases from V and 5 bases from J, the junction contained 19 bases not matched to a gene. The germline V gene has CDR1 SGDLS and CDR2 YYNGEE. The CDR3 is made up of 20 amino acids. The CDR3 loop reads CASSPRGGQGKVRDNSPLHF. DNA of the CDR3: TGTGCCAGCAGCCCCAGGGGCGGACAGGGGAAGGTGCGGGATAATTCACCCCTCCACTTT.

Note on this clone: The sample contains more than one DNA sequence encoding this CDR3. V and J are TRBV6-5 and TRBJ1-3; D not certain. The ends were cut back, 0 bases at V and 0 bases at J, with 6 bases in the middle. This CDR3 has 15 residues. Looked up from germline, CDR1 is MNHEY and CDR2 is SVGAGI. This CDR3 reads CASSYSRGSGNTIYF. The CDR3 DNA reads as TGTGCCAGCAGTTACTCGAGAGGCTCTGGAAACACCATATATTTT.